The entry that follows covers one T cell receptor (beta chain) sequence. Its antigen is not known. This sample stems from a study of blood T cells in healthy people across ages. For the second PCR, which ran for roughly 6 to 11 cycles, a sample-barcoded 5' primer and a J-beta primer mix were used. Every sample produced at least 2.5 million CDR3-containing paired-end reads. MiXCR, run by TCRdb on the 5' RACE reads, gives a single entry per CDR3 protein. Of about 1.4 million distinct CDR3 sequences listed, roughly 64% are singletons. Germline values: CDR1 GTSNPN, CDR2 SVGIG (reference sequence). Trimming pared 2 bases from V and 7 bases from J, leaving 11 bases between. The CDR3 has 12 amino acids. Study observations and caveats: Estimates drawn from one million T cells were deemed to understate diversity.

Sequencing used blood. The sequence was obtained from a man aged 18 to 29 in good health. This sequence joins TRBV30 and TRBJ1-2; weak D call: TRBD1 (5 bases). The DNA of the CDR3 is TGTGCCTGGAGTCCTACGGGGCCTGGCTACACCTTC. It is translated as CAWSPTGPGYTF. The full variable domain, in which reference TRBV30 and TRBJ1-2 provide the parts outside the CDR3, is SQTIHQWPATLVQPVGSPLSLECTVEGTSNPNLYWYRQAAGRGLQLLFYSVGIGQISSEVPQNLSASRPQDRQFILSSKKLLLSDSGFYLCAWSPTGPGYTFGSGTRLTVV.